This T cell receptor beta chain is drawn from a study of T cells in Graves' hyperthyroidism and ophthalmopathy. Lactation, pregnancy, other autoimmune disease or uncontrolled infection led to exclusion of patients. Ten or more counts support this clonotype. The antigen is undetermined. General study results and limits: Researchers found most expanded thyroid clonotypes above 0.001 in blood as well.

There were TCR beta CDR3 regions amplified from RNA transcripts. Primed by the HTBI set, a first-round RT-PCR was run on the TCR CDR3. TCRdb redid the calling of the multiplex PCR reads with MiXCR, one entry per CDR3 protein. The sample has about 360,000 distinct CDR3 sequences; about 13% are singletons. The sequencing sample was made of blood. The receptor was derived from a woman aged 18-29 years with Graves' hyperthyroidism.

In DNA, the CDR3 is TGCAGTGCGAGGGTGCAGTCCTACGAGCAGTACTTC. This encodes CSARVQSYEQYF. The gene calls are TRBV20-1 and TRBJ2-7; tentative D call: TRBD2 (5 bases). This CDR3 region has 12 residues. V lost 6 bases and J 1 base, leaving 10 bases between the germline ends. The germline gives CDR1 DFQATT, CDR2 SNEGSKA (reference sequence).